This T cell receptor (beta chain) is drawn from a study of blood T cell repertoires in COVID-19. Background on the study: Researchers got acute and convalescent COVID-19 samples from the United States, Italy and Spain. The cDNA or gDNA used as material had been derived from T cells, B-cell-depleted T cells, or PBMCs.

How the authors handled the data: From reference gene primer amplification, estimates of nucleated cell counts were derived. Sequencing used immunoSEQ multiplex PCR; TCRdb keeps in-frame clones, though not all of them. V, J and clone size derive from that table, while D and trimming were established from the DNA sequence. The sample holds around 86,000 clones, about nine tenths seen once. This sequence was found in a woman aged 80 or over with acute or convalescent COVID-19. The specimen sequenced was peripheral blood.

CDR3 bases: TGTGCCAGCAGCAAAGAAGCTACCGATAACACCGGGGAGCTGTTTTTT. Its protein product is CASSKEATDNTGELFF. The chain uses TRBV21-1 and TRBJ2-2; the tabulated D call, TRBD2, remains unverified against the DNA. TRBV21-1 is a documented pseudogene. This CDR3 is built from 16 residues.